Sequencing of this T cell receptor beta chain was carried out in a study of blood T cell repertoires in COVID-19 (dated by TCRdb to 2018 to 2020). For context, the study as a whole: Samples from collaborators originated in the United States, Italy and Spain and spanned both the acute and convalescent phases of COVID-19. Subjects who had been exposed to COVID-19, were actively infected with it, or had recovered from it provided the deeply sampled blood TCRbeta repertoires that made up the dataset. The repertoires were released in a freely available public database intended as a resource for research on the immune response to SARS-CoV-2. The samples were drawn from the first 160 participants of the ongoing ImmuneRACE study and from 1,254 subjects provided by 6 global collaborators. A de-identified subject ID, COVID-19 status, age in years and sex were almost always included in the sample metadata. The prospective study material was composed of cDNA or gDNA derived from T cells, B-cell-depleted T cells, or PBMCs. HLA class I and class II types, where available, came from metadata supplied by the sample provider rather than from assay-based typing.

A note on this clone: This receptor's antigen is unknown. The record has no base qualities; no much larger clone is one base away.

TCRbeta CDR3 regions were amplified from genomic DNA using the immunoSEQ Assay, a bias-controlled multiplex PCR. The authors' analysis ran thus. The number of nucleated cells in each sample was estimated by amplification of reference gene primers within the assay. To quantify the absolute abundance of each unique TCRbeta CDR3 rearrangement, sequence reads were collapsed and filtered. For each sample, productive Simpson clonality was calculated as the square root of Simpson's diversity index over productive rearrangements. The source is immuneACCESS, and TCRdb retained only in-frame sequences with V and J called. Part of the clones is not carried over; for the studies checked, unresolved V genes explain less than half of this, and the remainder is unexplained. The V and J calls and the clone size are those of that table, but D and trimming were determined from the DNA. This sample comprises about 410,000 clones, over 75% of them detected only once. The ten largest clones capture about 1.4% of the sample.

One collaborating source in Seattle enrolled patients while the patients were actively infected and followed the patients over time throughout the course of disease. Collaborating institutions collected whole blood in K2EDTA tubes following their own protocols. Collaborator samples were shipped for TCRbeta analysis as frozen whole blood, isolated PBMCs, or DNA extracted from either sample type. On the study overall, not on this receptor specifically: The quantity of clinical and demographic metadata differed by source and by participant and was supplied without curation.

Its CDR3 holds 13 amino acids, cysteine through phenylalanine. The read is trimmed to its CDR3 DNA, 39 bases read in frame from base 1. The germline V gene specifies MNHEY as CDR1 and SVGEGT as CDR2. Between the V and J ends, shortened by 6 bases and 2 bases respectively, the junction contains 11 bases. This clonotype originated in a woman aged 35 to 49 with COVID-19, enrolled during active disease. The sequencing sample was made of peripheral blood. In this chain, TRBV6-2 or TRBV6-3 is recombined with TRBJ2-7, with the D segment identity uncertain. This receptor carries the CDR3 CASSSTVPYEQYF. In nucleotides, the sequence is TGTGCCAGCAGCAGCACAGTTCCCTACGAGCAGTACTTC.